The 16 T cell receptor beta chains listed next were all sequenced from one sample in a study of shared clonotypes between healthy human individuals. TCRdb's copy holds only in-frame clones and misses some; the assay was immunoSEQ multiplex PCR. This sample yields about 1.5 million clones, of which over 95% are seen a single time; approximately 1% belongs to the top ten. The sample taken for sequencing was naive CD4+ T cells sorted from blood. Indicated subset: CD45RA+ positively selected. The receptor set was obtained from a man aged 30-40 years in good health.

The chain uses TRBV5-1 and TRBJ2-1; D is unresolved. CDR1 is SGHRS, CDR2 YFSETQ, per germline. The V end was cut by 0 bases, the J end by 0 bases, with 7 bases between. The CDR3 is 15 residues long. Written as DNA, the CDR3 is TGCGCCAGCAGCTTGGGACCGAACTCCTACAATGAGCAGTTCTTC. Amino acids: CASSLGPNSYNEQFF.

The V and J genes are TRBV11-2 and TRBJ2-2; 9 bases match TRBD2. V lost 6 bases, J lost 6 bases, and 8 bases stayed unmatched. The CDR3 is made up of 15 amino acids. Germline V gene data show CDR1 as SGHAT and CDR2 as FQNNGV. As DNA, the CDR3 is TGTGCCAGCAGTCCCCGCGGGGGGGCGCCCGGGGAGCTGTTTTTT. Translated, it gives CASSPRGGAPGELFF. The full variable domain, in which reference TRBV11-2 and TRBJ2-2 provide the parts outside the CDR3, is EAGVAQSPRYKIIEKRQSVAFWCNPISGHATLYWYQQILGQGPKLLIQFQNNGVVDDSQLPKDRFSAERLKGVDSTLKIQPAKLEDSAVYLCASSPRGGAPGELFFGEGSRLTVL.

This clone occurred once. The gene calls are TRBV7-8 and TRBJ2-2; 9 bases agree with TRBD1. The trim removed 3 bases at V and 5 bases at J, leaving 16 bases unmatched. Germline V gene data show CDR1 as SGHVS and CDR2 as FQNEAQ. CDR3 length: 19 residues. For the CDR3, the DNA is TGTGCCAGCAGCTTCCTAGGCCCTTCCGGGACAGGGTCGACCGGGGAGCTGTTTTTT. Its translation: CASSFLGPSGTGSTGELFF.

The chain has TRBV2 and TRBJ2-7; D call uncertain. CDR3 length: 12 amino acids. The V and J ends lost 8 bases and 7 bases respectively, with 15 bases between them. Germline V gene sequence: CDR1 SNHLY, CDR2 FYNNEI. Written as DNA, the CDR3 is TGTGCCAGCCGGATAGTGAGTCTGGAGCAGTACTTC. It is translated as CASRIVSLEQYF.

This clone was observed a single time. The V gene is TRBV29-1, the J gene TRBJ2-1; either TRBD1 or TRBD2 may supply D (5 bases each). Trimming pared 6 bases from V and 2 bases from J, leaving 14 bases between. This CDR3 has 14 amino acids. Germline V CDR1 and CDR2: SQVTM, ANQGSEA. The CDR3 DNA follows: TGCAGCGTAGGGACCGCCTTCCCCTACAATGAGCAGTTCTTC. Encoded protein: CSVGTAFPYNEQFF.

The V gene is TRBV7-8, the J gene TRBJ2-4; 8 bases agree with TRBD1. Germline V gene data show CDR1 as SGHVS and CDR2 as FQNEAQ. This CDR3 spans 17 amino acids. The junction had 10 bases not matched to a gene; V was cut back by 5 bases and J by 1 base. The CDR3 reads CASSLIWTGTAKNIQYF. Written as DNA, the CDR3 is TGTGCCAGCAGCCTTATATGGACAGGGACCGCCAAAAACATTCAGTACTTC.

V gene TRBV28 combines with J gene TRBJ1-2; TRBD1 aligns across 9 bases. V lost 5 bases, J lost 3 bases, and 10 bases stayed unmatched. Germline CDR1 MDHEN, CDR2 SYDVKM. The CDR3 runs to 16 residues. The chain's CDR3 is CASSPWRTGDDYGYTF. The DNA of the CDR3 is TGTGCCAGCAGTCCATGGAGGACAGGGGACGACTATGGCTACACCTTC.

V usage is TRBV28 and J usage is TRBJ1-4; 9 bases map to TRBD1. The V segment lost 1 base and the J segment 7 bases; nucleotides outside the gene matches: 4. The CDR3 extends over 15 amino acids. The germline CDR1 and CDR2 sequences are MDHEN and SYDVKM. This CDR3 reads CASSLLTGGSEKLFF. In DNA, the CDR3 is TGTGCCAGCAGTTTATTGACAGGGGGAAGTGAAAAACTGTTTTTT.

This clone was found once. CDR3 region: CASSPQGGGGVYGYTF. The CDR3 DNA follows: TGTGCCAGCAGTCCCCAAGGCGGAGGGGGGGTATATGGCTACACCTTC. This rearrangement joins TRBV25-1 to TRBJ1-2, with D maybe TRBD1 (6 bases). Germline V gives CDR1 MGHDK, CDR2 SYGVNS. The CDR3 is made up of 16 amino acids. The V gene lost 5 bases and the J gene lost 5 bases, with 21 bases spanning the gap.

This rearrangement joins TRBV18 to TRBJ2-2; D is tentatively TRBD1 or TRBD2 (5 bases each). CDR1 is KGHSH, CDR2 LQKENI, per germline. The CDR3 contains 16 residues. Trimming shortened V by 2 bases and J by 7 bases, and 17 bases separated the two germline ends. The CDR3 loop reads CASSPLSGDAFGELFF. The CDR3 DNA reads as TGTGCCAGCTCACCATTAAGTGGGGACGCGTTCGGGGAGCTGTTTTTT.

This chain uses TRBV28 with TRBJ1-5; 8 bases line up with TRBD1. Germline CDR1 and CDR2: MDHEN and SYDVKM. This CDR3 spans 17 amino acids. With 6 bases clipped from V and 0 bases from J, the junction kept 10 bases outside the gene matches. The CDR3 here is CASSGQGGRYSNQPQHF. DNA for the CDR3: TGTGCCAGCAGCGGACAGGGAGGGCGTTATAGCAATCAGCCCCAGCATTTT.

The chain links TRBV5-6 to TRBJ1-1; 8 bases line up with TRBD1. Germline CDR1 and CDR2: SGHDT and YYEEEE. The CDR3 is 12 amino acids. Losses at the gene ends were 4 bases for V and 8 bases for J; bases not matched to a gene: 4. In nucleotides, the CDR3 is TGTGCCAGCAGCCCGCGGACAGGGGAAGCTTTCTTT. Protein: CASSPRTGEAFF.

The rearrangement links TRBV5-6 to TRBJ2-3, with TRBD1 identical over 8 bases. Trimming cost V 4 bases and J 2 bases; bases outside gene matches: 6. Germline V CDR1 and CDR2: SGHDT, YYEEEE. The CDR3 has 15 amino acids. CDR3 residues: CASSGGQGPTDTQYF. CDR3 DNA: TGTGCCAGCAGCGGCGGACAGGGACCCACAGATACGCAGTATTTT.

The genes are TRBV27 and TRBJ2-3; the D gene could be TRBD1 or TRBD2 (5 bases each). This CDR3 contains 15 residues. The V end lost 6 bases, the J end lost 0 bases, and 13 bases lay between the germline ends. Germline V gene sequence: CDR1 MNHEY, CDR2 SMNVEV (reference sequence). The CDR3 is CASSRDGASTDTQYF. In DNA form, the CDR3 reads TGTGCCAGCAGCAGGGACGGTGCTAGCACAGATACGCAGTATTTT.

With regard to this clone: The same CDR3 can be traced to other DNA sequences in this sample. V and J are TRBV25-1 and TRBJ2-1; D remains unclear. Germline V gene sequence: CDR1 MGHDK, CDR2 SYGVNS. The CDR3 has 11 residues. The ends were cut back, 2 bases at V and 9 bases at J, with 5 bases in the middle. Here the CDR3 DNA reads TGTGCCAGCAGTGAACGGGTTGAGCAGTTCTTC. Translation gives CASSERVEQFF.

The V and J genes are TRBV7-2 and TRBJ2-7, with a possible D match to TRBD2 (6 bases). Germline V gene data show CDR1 as SGHTA and CDR2 as FQGNSA. The V end was cut by 2 bases, the J end by 10 bases, with 18 bases between. CDR3 length: 14 amino acids. The CDR3 spells CASSLSRVGSEQYF. The DNA of the CDR3 is TGTGCCAGCAGCTTATCCAGGGTCGGGAGCGAACAGTACTTC.